The 7 T cell receptor beta chains given below trace back to one sample, sequenced in a study of blood T cell repertoires in COVID-19. Here immunoSEQ multiplex PCR was the method, and the copy in TCRdb shows in-frame clones only, minus some. Here the sample spans 140,000 or so clones, about four fifths being singletons. What was sequenced was peripheral blood. These receptors originate from a man in his 70s who had recovered from COVID-19.

The chain is built from TRBV5-6 and TRBJ1-4; unclear D gene. The ends were cut back, 0 bases at V and 5 bases at J, with 11 bases in the middle. CDR1 is SGHDT and CDR2 is YYEEEE in the germline V gene. CDR3 size: 15 residues. The CDR3 sequence: CASSLAVPTNEKLFF. In DNA form, the CDR3 reads TGTGCCAGCAGCTTGGCAGTCCCCACGAATGAAAAACTGTTTTTT.

The rearrangement uses TRBV4-1 and TRBJ1-2, with 8 bases matching TRBD1. The V gene's germline CDR1 is MGHRA and CDR2 YSYEKL. The CDR3 is made up of 17 amino acids. V dropped 1 base and J dropped 5; count of bases not matched to a gene: 12. Written as DNA, the CDR3 is TGCGCCAGCAGCCAAGTTGGGACAGGAGGCTTAGGGTATGGCTACACCTTC. It codes for CASSQVGTGGLGYGYTF.

The V gene is TRBV5-6, the J gene TRBJ2-7, with 7 bases fitting TRBD1. Unmatched junction bases numbered 11, after V lost 1 base and J lost 1 base. The germline V gene has CDR1 SGHDT and CDR2 YYEEEE. The CDR3 length is 17 residues. CDR3 DNA sequence: TGTGCCAGCAGCTTGATAAGATGGGACAGATCATCCTACGAGCAGTACTTC. Translation gives CASSLIRWDRSSYEQYF.

The V gene is TRBV7-8, the J gene TRBJ2-5, with a possible D match to TRBD1 (6 bases). The V end was cut by 5 bases, the J end by 5 bases, with 15 bases between. CDR3 length equals 14 residues. The germline V gene has CDR1 SGHVS and CDR2 FQNEAQ. The CDR3 region has the DNA TGTGCCAGCAGCATTCCTGGGGGCGATGAGACCCAGTACTTC. It specifies CASSIPGGDETQYF.

This clone was recorded once. The chain joins TRBV14 to TRBJ2-1; TRBD2 matches 9 bases. V lost 4 bases to trimming and J lost 4 bases; unmatched junction nucleotides: 5. This CDR3 has 15 residues. Germline values: CDR1 SGHDN, CDR2 FVKESK. The CDR3 is CASSPALAGYNEQFF. Written as DNA, the CDR3 is TGTGCCAGCAGCCCTGCCCTAGCGGGGTACAATGAGCAGTTCTTC.

CDR3 protein: CASSRSGSPYNQPQHF. CDR3 bases: TGTGCCAGCAGCAGGTCAGGGTCCCCCTACAATCAGCCCCAGCATTTT. The chain carries TRBV5-6 and TRBJ1-5; a weak D match, TRBD1 (5 bases). Germline CDR1 is SGHDT and CDR2 is YYEEEE. This CDR3 has 16 amino acids. Deletions cut 4 bases from V and 3 bases from J, with 17 bases between.

This clone was counted only a few times. The CDR3 nucleotides are TGTGCCAGCAGCTCGGAGGGTCCTAGCGTAGCTACGCAGTATTTT. Its translation: CASSSEGPSVATQYF. The rearrangement joins TRBV7-2 to TRBJ2-3; D perhaps matches TRBD2 (6 bases). CDR1 and CDR2 (germline): SGHTA, FQGNSA. The length of the CDR3 is 15 residues. Trimming took 4 bases from V and 8 from J, leaving 19 bases between them.